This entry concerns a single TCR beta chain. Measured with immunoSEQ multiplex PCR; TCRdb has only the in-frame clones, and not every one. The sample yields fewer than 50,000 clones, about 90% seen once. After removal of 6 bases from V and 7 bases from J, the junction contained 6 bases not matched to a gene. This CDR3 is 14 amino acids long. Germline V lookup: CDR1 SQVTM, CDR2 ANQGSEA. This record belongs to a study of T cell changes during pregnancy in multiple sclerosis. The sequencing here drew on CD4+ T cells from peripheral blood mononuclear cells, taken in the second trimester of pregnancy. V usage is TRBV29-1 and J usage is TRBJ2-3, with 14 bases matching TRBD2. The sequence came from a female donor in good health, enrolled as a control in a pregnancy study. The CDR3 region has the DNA TGCAGCGTCCGACTAGCGGGGGGGCCGAATACGCAGTATTTT. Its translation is CSVRLAGGPNTQYF.